The rows below give T cell receptor beta chains drawn from one sample of a study of cytomegalovirus exposure and HLA in healthy donors. The protocol was immunoSEQ multiplex PCR, while the TCRdb copy is restricted to in-frame clones and leaves out a portion. Of about 150,000 clones listed, roughly 80% are singletons. The sequenced sample was PBMCs. All receptors come from a woman aged 40-49 years in good health and CMV-seronegative. Both conserved end residues are part of each CDR3. Size values are once, few and many counts, or a class for expanded clones, and some rows have none.

size	J	V	CDR3
few	TRBJ1-5	TRBV15	CATSLNPTGNQPQHF
NA	TRBJ2-7	TRBV27	CASSLSSVGEQYF
NA	TRBJ2-5	TRBV4-2	CASSQATTRSGYQETQYF
few	NA	TRBV5-1	CASRRTRDSYEQYF
NA	TRBJ2-7	TRBV19	CASSIDPSPWATEQYF
NA	TRBJ1-2	TRBV28	CASSPTGVGYGYTF
NA	TRBJ2-5	TRBV7-7	CASSLIGGGARETQYF
NA	TRBJ1-4	TRBV7-8	CASSLVLLVTGGTEKLFF
NA	TRBJ2-2	TRBV2	CASTGRDNTGELFF
NA	TRBJ1-5	TRBV5-6	CASSWTGDEPQHF
NA	TRBJ1-1	TRBV19	CASSIGQGYTEAFF
NA	TRBJ2-5	TRBV5-4	CASSYPPGGGRETQYF
NA	TRBJ2-7	TRBV18	CASSALGSYTYEQYF